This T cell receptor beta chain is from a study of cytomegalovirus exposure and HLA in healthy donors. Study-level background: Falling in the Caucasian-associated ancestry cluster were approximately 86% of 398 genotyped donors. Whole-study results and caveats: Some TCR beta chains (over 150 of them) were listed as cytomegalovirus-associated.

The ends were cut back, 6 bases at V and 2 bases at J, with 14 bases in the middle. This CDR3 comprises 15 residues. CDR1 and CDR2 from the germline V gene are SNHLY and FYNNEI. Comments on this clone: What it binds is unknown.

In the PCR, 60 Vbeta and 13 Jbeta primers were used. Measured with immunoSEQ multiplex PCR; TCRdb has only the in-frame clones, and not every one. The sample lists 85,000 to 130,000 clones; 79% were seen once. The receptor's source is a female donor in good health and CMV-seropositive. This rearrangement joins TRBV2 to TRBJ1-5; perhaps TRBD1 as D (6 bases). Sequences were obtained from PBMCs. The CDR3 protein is CASREGVLGNQPQHF. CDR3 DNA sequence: TGTGCCAGCAGAGAGGGGGTCCTAGGCAATCAGCCCCAGCATTTT.